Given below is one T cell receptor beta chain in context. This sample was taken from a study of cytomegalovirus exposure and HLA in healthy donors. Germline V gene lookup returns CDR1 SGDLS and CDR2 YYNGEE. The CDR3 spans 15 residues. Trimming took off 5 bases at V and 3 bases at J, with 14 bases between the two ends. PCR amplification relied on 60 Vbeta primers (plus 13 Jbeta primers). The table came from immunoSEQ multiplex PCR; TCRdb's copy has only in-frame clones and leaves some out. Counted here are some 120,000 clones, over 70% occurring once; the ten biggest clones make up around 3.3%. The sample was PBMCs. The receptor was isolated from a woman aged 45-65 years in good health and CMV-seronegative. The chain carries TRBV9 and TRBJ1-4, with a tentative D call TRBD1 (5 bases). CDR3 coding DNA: TGTGCCAGCAGTGACAGTCGTGGCTCTAATGAAAAACTGTTTTTT. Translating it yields CASSDSRGSNEKLFF.